This is a list of T cell receptor beta chains from one sample in a study of cytomegalovirus exposure and HLA in healthy donors. Method: immunoSEQ multiplex PCR; TCRdb's copy keeps in-frame clones and lacks some. The repertoire holds approximately 280,000 clones, with roughly 90% as singletons. The sequencing input was PBMCs. These receptor sequences come from a woman aged 18-35 years in good health and CMV-seronegative. CDR3s include the opening cysteine and the closing phenylalanine or tryptophan. Fields, in order: J gene, clone size, V gene, D gene, CDR3 protein, CDR3 DNA. A D gene is named only where the DNA matches it firmly. Where a row states a size, it is once, few, many or the class of an expanded clone; other rows omit it.

J: TRBJ1-2
size: .
V: TRBV27
D: .
CDR3: CASSTLPLANYGYTF
DNA: TGTGCCAGCAGTACGTTACCGTTAGCTAACTATGGTTACACCTTC

J: TRBJ2-7
size: .
V: TRBV30
D: .
CDR3: CAWSPGGVPYEQYF
DNA: TGTGCCTGGAGCCCCGGGGGTGTTCCCTACGAGCAGTACTTC

J: TRBJ1-1
size: .
V: TRBV27
D: TRBD1
CDR3: CASSWLTGTANTEAFF
DNA: TGTGCCAGCAGTTGGTTGACCGGGACAGCTAACACTGAAGCTTTCTTT

J: TRBJ2-7
size: .
V: TRBV4-1
D: TRBD1
CDR3: CASSQTGTGVDEQYF
DNA: TGCGCCAGCAGCCAAACCGGGACAGGGGTGGACGAGCAGTACTTC

J: TRBJ2-4
size: .
V: TRBV28
D: TRBD2
CDR3: CASGSSGIYAYF
DNA: TGTGCCAGCGGTTCTAGCGGGATTTACGCGTACTTC

J: TRBJ2-2
size: .
V: TRBV15
D: TRBD1
CDR3: CATSRTNRGPRGELFF
DNA: TGTGCCACCAGCAGAACGAACAGGGGCCCTCGCGGGGAGCTGTTTTTT

J: TRBJ2-7
size: .
V: TRBV30
D: TRBD2
CDR3: CAWSRGWTSGSEQYF
DNA: TGTGCCTGGAGTAGGGGTTGGACTAGCGGGAGCGAGCAGTACTTC

J: TRBJ2-5
size: .
V: TRBV29-1
D: TRBD2
CDR3: CSLTSGSGRGTQYF
DNA: TGCAGCCTGACTAGCGGGAGCGGTCGCGGGACCCAGTACTTC

J: TRBJ2-1
size: .
V: TRBV15
D: TRBD1
CDR3: CATSRIGTGGDEQFF
DNA: TGTGCCACCAGCAGGATTGGGACAGGGGGGGATGAGCAGTTCTTC

J: TRBJ1-4
size: .
V: TRBV6-6
D: .
CDR3: CASRGGQTNEKLFF
DNA: TGTGCCAGCAGAGGAGGACAGACTAATGAAAAACTGTTTTTT

J: TRBJ2-1
size: .
V: TRBV19
D: .
CDR3: CASSIVGSTGNEQFF
DNA: TGTGCCAGTAGTATTGTCGGGAGTACGGGGAATGAGCAGTTCTTC

J: TRBJ1-5
size: .
V: TRBV5-1
D: .
CDR3: CASSWGGGDDGNQPQHF
DNA: TGCGCCAGCAGCTGGGGAGGGGGTGATGATGGCAATCAGCCCCAGCATTTT

J: TRBJ2-3
size: .
V: TRBV2
D: TRBD2
CDR3: CASREGLAGDTQYF
DNA: TGTGCCAGCAGGGAGGGACTAGCTGGAGATACGCAGTATTTT

J: TRBJ1-5
size: few
V: TRBV27
D: .
CDR3: CASSFRDQPQHF
DNA: TGTGCCAGCAGTTTCCGAGATCAGCCCCAGCATTTT

J: TRBJ1-3
size: .
V: TRBV25-1
D: .
CDR3: CASSGGREGRHRNTIYF
DNA: TGTGCCAGCAGTGGGGGGCGGGAGGGGCGCCACAGAAACACCATATATTTT

J: TRBJ1-4
size: .
V: TRBV28
D: TRBD1
CDR3: CASRRTGEEKLFF
DNA: TGTGCCAGCAGAAGGACAGGGGAAGAAAAACTGTTTTTT

J: TRBJ2-1
size: .
V: TRBV2
D: TRBD2
CDR3: CASNPTSGLPLEFF
DNA: TGTGCCAGCAACCCGACTAGCGGGCTTCCCTTGGAGTTCTTC

J: TRBJ2-3
size: .
V: TRBV10-3
D: TRBD1
CDR3: CAISVGTVASTDTQYF
DNA: TGTGCCATCAGTGTAGGGACAGTCGCTAGCACAGATACGCAGTATTTT

J: TRBJ2-5
size: .
V: TRBV6-5
D: .
CDR3: CASSPGETQYF
DNA: TGTGCCAGCAGCCCCGGGGAGACCCAGTACTTC

J: TRBJ2-7
size: .
V: TRBV2
D: TRBD2
CDR3: CASRRREGGYEQYF
DNA: TGTGCCAGCAGGCGTCGGGAGGGGGGCTACGAGCAGTACTTC

J: TRBJ2-5
size: .
V: TRBV7-3
D: TRBD2
CDR3: CASSQETSGTETQYF
DNA: TGTGCCAGCAGCCAGGAGACTAGCGGGACCGAGACCCAGTACTTC

J: TRBJ2-7
size: .
V: TRBV18
D: TRBD1
CDR3: CASSPGTAPYEQYF
DNA: TGTGCCAGCTCACCCGGGACAGCCCCCTACGAGCAGTACTTC

J: TRBJ2-1
size: .
V: TRBV4-2
D: .
CDR3: CASSHGLVYNEQFF
DNA: TGTGCCAGCAGCCATGGACTTGTTTACAATGAGCAGTTCTTC

J: TRBJ1-1
size: .
V: TRBV19
D: TRBD1
CDR3: CASSRIRDRVSTEAFF
DNA: TGTGCCAGTAGTAGAATCCGGGACAGGGTGTCCACTGAAGCTTTCTTT

J: TRBJ1-2
size: .
V: TRBV18
D: TRBD1
CDR3: CASSTFGQGWTYGYTF
DNA: TGTGCCAGCTCAACCTTCGGACAGGGATGGACCTATGGCTACACCTTC